The clone carrying this T cell receptor beta chain appeared many times. As yet, its antigen is unknown. V shed 5 bases and J shed 5 bases, with 10 bases lying between them. CDR1 and CDR2 (germline): LNHNV, YYDKDF (reference sequence). This CDR3 has 13 amino acids. These data are taken from a study of T cells after posttransplantation cyclophosphamide. Broader study findings: TRB clonality was highly associated with recipient CMV seropositivity and reactivation. Blood and skin or GI T cell repertoires showed limited TRB overlap.

Method: immunoSEQ multiplex PCR; TCRdb's copy keeps in-frame clones and lacks some. The repertoire yields some 40,000 clones, none seen only once; the top ten contain approximately 2.2%. The source material was PBMCs. V gene TRBV15 combines with J gene TRBJ1-5; tentatively, D is TRBD1 (6 bases). The sequence came from a man in his forties in good health, CMV-negative, and a related stem cell transplant donor. CDR3 DNA: TGTGCCACCAGCGGGGGACAAGATCAGCCCCAGCATTTT. As protein: CATSGGQDQPQHF. Full variable domain (missing parts from reference TRBV15 and TRBJ1-5): DAMVIQNPRYQVTQFGKPVTLSCSQTLNHNVMYWYQQKSSQAPKLLFHYYDKDFNNEADTPDNFQSRRPNTSFCFLDIRSPGLGDTAMYLCATSGGQDQPQHFGDGTRLSIL.